This TCR beta chain was recorded in a study of blood T cells in healthy people across ages. This CDR3 comprises 12 residues. Germline values: CDR1 DFQATT, CDR2 SNEGSKA (reference sequence). PCR was performed a second time for 7 to 11 cycles using a sample-barcoded 5' primer and a J-beta primer mix. TCRdb reanalysed the 5' RACE reads using MiXCR and keeps one entry per CDR3 protein. The sample yields roughly 830,000 distinct CDR3 sequences, around 62% seen once. The sequencing sample was made of blood. This TCR was recovered from a man aged 25 to 40 in good health. The rearrangement uses TRBV20-1 and TRBJ2-4, with D possibly TRBD1 on 5 matching bases. The end of the DNA is better explained by TRBJ2-7, so the J call may be wrong. DNA for the CDR3: TGCAGTGCTACTGAAGACAGCCACGAGCAGTACTTC. Amino acids: CSATEDSHEQYF.